This TCR beta chain came from a study of beta chain features in type 1 diabetes. TCRB transcripts that were expressed got sequenced, as all of the isolated RNA had been reverse transcribed. Clones were read by immunoSEQ multiplex PCR, and TCRdb kept only the in-frame ones, dropping some. The table lists under 450,000 clones, roughly 15% of them singletons, with approximately 0.019% in the top ten. As regards this clone: What it recognizes is unknown.

The CDR3 sequence is 14 residues long. V lost 2 bases to trimming and J lost 2 bases; unmatched junction nucleotides: 5. Germline CDR1 and CDR2: SQVTM and ANQGSEA. Study-level points and caveats: In cDNA sequencing, cells with high TCR expression could be over-represented.

The receptor was derived from a woman aged 18-35 years in good health. The chain has TRBV29-1 and TRBJ2-7; TRBD2 matches at 8 bases. The sequencing sample was made of naive CD4+ T cells from blood. This chain's CDR3 is CSVESRLAPYEQYF. CDR3 nucleotides: TGCAGCGTTGAATCTCGACTAGCGCCCTACGAGCAGTACTTC.